The 26 T cell receptor beta chains presented below share a single source sample, sequenced in a study of blood T cells in healthy people across ages. Combining a sample-barcoded 5' primer with a J-beta primer mix, a second PCR ran for about 6 to 12 cycles. MiXCR, run by TCRdb on the 5' RACE reads, gives a single entry per CDR3 protein. In the table there are hundreds of thousands of distinct CDR3 sequences, about a quarter of which are singletons. These same data were also listed under a study on T cells of mothers and their children.

Sequencing input: blood. The receptors stem from a boy aged 2-15 years in good health.

This clonotype has only a few counts. The chain employs TRBV5-1 and TRBJ2-5, with 7 bases lining up with TRBD2. The germline V gene encodes CDR1 SGHRS and CDR2 YFSETQ. The CDR3 is 15 residues long. V lost 4 bases, J lost 11 bases, and 17 bases stayed unmatched. CDR3 nucleotide sequence: TGCGCCAGCAGCAAGTCACGGGGAGGGTTCGGGGAGCAGTACTTC. As protein: CASSKSRGGFGEQYF.

This clonotype was counted only a few times. The J gene is TRBJ2-3, the V gene TRBV20-1; D remains ambiguous. The CDR3 runs to 11 residues. V shed 2 bases and J shed 4 bases, with 4 bases lying between them. CDR1 is DFQATT, CDR2 SNEGSKA, per germline (reference sequence). CDR3: CSARRSDTQYF. The CDR3 DNA is TGCAGTGCTAGAAGGTCAGATACGCAGTATTTT.

The chain links TRBV6-2 or TRBV6-3 to TRBJ2-5, with 7 bases fitting TRBD1. Germline trimming cut 0 bases from V and 4 bases from J; bases unmatched to any gene: 14. CDR1 and CDR2 (germline): MNHEY, SVGEGT. The CDR3 has 18 amino acids. The CDR3 loop is CASSYSEDRSTQRETQYF. DNA for the CDR3: TGTGCCAGCAGTTACTCGGAGGACAGGAGCACCCAAAGAGAGACCCAGTACTTC.

The chain joins TRBV30 to TRBJ2-5; 7 positions agree with TRBD2. The J call may be incorrect, as the DNA end agrees better with TRBJ2-7. Germline V CDR1 and CDR2: GTSNPN, SVGIG (reference sequence). The CDR3 has 15 amino acids. CDR3 amino acids: CAWDTPGTIVYEQYF. CDR3 coding DNA: TGTGCCTGGGATACTCCCGGGACTATAGTCTACGAGCAGTACTTC.

The V call is TRBV7-9, the J call TRBJ2-1; 10 nucleotides line up with TRBD2. The V gene's germline CDR1 is SEHNR and CDR2 FQNEAQ (reference sequence). This CDR3 contains 13 residues. CDR3 sequence reads: CASLAGDSDEQFF. The DNA of the CDR3 is TGTGCGAGTCTAGCGGGGGATTCGGATGAGCAGTTCTTC.

The chain employs TRBV20-1 and TRBJ2-5; 8 nucleotides match TRBD1. The J call may be in error: the DNA end matches TRBJ2-7 better. Germline loops: CDR1 DFQATT, CDR2 SNEGSKA (reference sequence). The CDR3 runs 15 residues. The CDR3 loop is CSARWTGKASYEQYF. The CDR3 nucleotides are TGCAGTGCTAGATGGACAGGGAAGGCCTCCTACGAGCAGTACTTC.

The V and J genes are TRBV7-9 and TRBJ2-5; 7 positions match TRBD2. The J call is in doubt because the DNA end fits TRBJ2-7 better. The germline gives CDR1 SEHNR, CDR2 FQNEAQ (reference sequence). CDR3 length: 13 amino acids. CDR3 sequence: CASSLGGSPEQYF. The CDR3 coding sequence is TGTGCCAGCAGCTTGGGCGGGAGTCCCGAGCAGTACTTC.

This clonotype was observed a handful of times. This chain joins TRBV5-1 and TRBJ2-5, with 8 bases lining up with TRBD2. The J call is in doubt because the DNA end fits TRBJ2-7 better. The CDR3 runs 15 residues. Germline values: CDR1 SGHRS, CDR2 YFSETQ. The CDR3 reads CASSPEAGGPYEQYF. CDR3 coding DNA: TGCGCCAGCAGCCCCGAGGCGGGGGGTCCCTACGAGCAGTACTTC.

There are a few counts of this clonotype. The chain carries TRBV29-1 and TRBJ2-3; 7 nucleotides agree with TRBD1. The CDR3 length is 13 residues. The germline gives CDR1 SQVTM, CDR2 ANQGSEA. Germline trimming cut 7 bases from V and 1 base from J; bases unmatched to any gene: 5. CDR3 residues: CSGGTDRTDTQYF. CDR3 DNA sequence: TGCAGCGGGGGGACAGACCGCACAGATACGCAGTATTTT.

The gene calls are TRBV20-1 and TRBJ2-5; D call uncertain. The DNA matches TRBJ2-7 better at its end, which makes the J call doubtful. The CDR3 is 10 amino acids. Germline V gives CDR1 DFQATT, CDR2 SNEGSKA (reference sequence). The CDR3 nucleotides are TGCAGTGCTTTCGCCAACGAGCAGTACTTC. Translation gives CSAFANEQYF.

The sample holds a few counts of this clonotype. V and J are TRBV10-1 and TRBJ1-6; no definite D call. The V end lost 0 bases, the J end lost 7 bases, and 7 bases lay between the germline ends. The CDR3 spans 14 residues. Germline assignment: CDR1 WNHNN and CDR2 SYGVQD (reference sequence). The CDR3 loop reads CASSESGANSPLHF. In DNA, the CDR3 is TGCGCCAGCAGTGAGTCGGGCGCGAATTCACCCCTCCACTTT.

The chain has TRBV15 and TRBJ2-7; D assignment may be TRBD1 or TRBD2 (5 bases each). Matching the DNA end better, TRBJ2-1 makes the J call doubtful. Germline CDR1 reads LNHNV; CDR2 reads YYDKDF (reference sequence). This CDR3 contains 18 residues. DNA of the CDR3: TGTGCCACCAGCAGAGATCCGGGGCGAAGGCTGATCAACAATGAGCAGTTCTTC. It specifies CATSRDPGRRLINNEQFF.

This clonotype was seen only a few times. The V and J genes are TRBV4-3 and TRBJ1-2, with 9 bases lining up with TRBD1. Germline-derived CDR1 and CDR2 are LGHNA and YSLEER. This CDR3 region has 15 residues. V was clipped by 1 base and J by 8 bases; unmatched bases: 8. CDR3 DNA: TGCGCCAGCAGCCAAGCCGGGACAGGGTTTGAAGGCTACACCTTC. It encodes CASSQAGTGFEGYTF.

A few counts support this clonotype. The V call is TRBV27, the J call TRBJ2-5, with 11 bases matching TRBD2. CDR3 length: 15 amino acids. Germline CDR1 reads MNHEY; CDR2 reads SMNVEV (reference sequence). The V segment lost 4 bases and the J segment 1 base; nucleotides outside the gene matches: 2. The CDR3 protein is CASSWGTSGQETQYF. In DNA, the CDR3 is TGTGCCAGCAGTTGGGGGACTAGCGGCCAAGAGACCCAGTACTTC.

The V gene is TRBV10-3, the J gene TRBJ2-1; 11 positions agree with TRBD1. Per the germline V gene, CDR1 is ENHRY and CDR2 is SYGVKD. This CDR3 comprises 17 residues. The trim removed 4 bases at V and 0 bases at J, leaving 5 bases unmatched. The CDR3 nucleotides read TGTGCCATCAGTGGGGTGGACAGGGGGCACTCCTACAATGAGCAGTTCTTC. It specifies CAISGVDRGHSYNEQFF.

This clonotype was picked up a small number of times. The V call is TRBV3-1, the J call TRBJ1-4; possible D gene TRBD1, 5 bases. V was cut by 4 bases and J by 15 bases, with 15 bases left in between. CDR1 and CDR2 (germline): LGHDT, YNNKEL (reference sequence). The CDR3 has 12 residues. DNA for the CDR3: TGTGCCAGCAGCCCCCAGGGAAGCAGGGTGTTTTTT. Translating it yields CASSPQGSRVFF.

This clonotype has only a few counts. V gene TRBV6-6 combines with J gene TRBJ2-5; 7 bases line up with TRBD1. Judging by the DNA end, TRBJ2-7 fits better; the J call may be wrong. Germline CDR1 MNHNY, CDR2 SVGAGI (reference sequence). The CDR3 runs to 14 residues. The CDR3 sequence is CASRLSGTDYEQYF. The CDR3 region has the DNA TGTGCCAGCAGGCTCTCCGGGACAGACTACGAGCAGTACTTC.

This chain uses TRBV12-3 or TRBV12-4 with TRBJ2-6; tentatively, D is TRBD2 (6 bases). V was pared by 5 bases and J by 0 bases, with 14 bases between. The CDR3 spans 17 residues. CDR3 sequence reads: CASSEGLRSSGANVLTF. The CDR3 DNA follows: TGTGCCAGCAGTGAGGGACTCAGGAGCTCTGGGGCCAACGTCCTGACTTTC.

V is TRBV5-1 and J is TRBJ2-7, with a possible D match to TRBD1 (5 bases). The CDR3 runs to 14 residues. CDR1 is SGHRS, CDR2 YFSETQ, per germline. V was cut by 5 bases and J by 2 bases, with 14 bases left in between. The CDR3 bases are TGCGCCAGCAGACAGGTCTCGTCCCCCTACGAGCAGTACTTC. As protein: CASRQVSSPYEQYF.

This chain joins TRBV10-3 and TRBJ2-1, with no clear D. CDR1 is ENHRY, CDR2 SYGVKD, per germline. The CDR3 is made up of 11 amino acids. The V and J ends lost 10 bases and 6 bases respectively, with 10 bases between them. DNA of the CDR3: TGTGCCACCTTTAAGGGCAATGAGCAGTTCTTC. This sequence encodes CATFKGNEQFF.

This clonotype came up a few times. The germline gene is not matched at one end of the junction; a read error may be the cause. This rearrangement joins TRBV20-1 to TRBJ2-5; D possibly corresponds to TRBD2 (5 bases). Germline CDR1 is DFQATT and CDR2 is SNEGSKA (reference sequence). This CDR3 comprises 11 residues. Here the CDR3 DNA reads TGCAGCGCTACTCGAGGGGAGACCCAGTACTTC. Translation gives CSATRGETQYF.

Regarding this clonotype: A read error may produce the germline difference seen at one junction end. The chain joins TRBV12-5 to TRBJ2-5, with TRBD1 matching over 7 bases. Looked up from germline, CDR1 is LGHNT and CDR2 is FRNRAP. The CDR3 is 13 amino acids. The chain's CDR3 is CASGLGQGISKFF. Written as DNA, the CDR3 is TGTGCTAGTGGTTTGGGACAGGGTATAAGCAAGTTCTTC.

The chain joins TRBV30 to TRBJ2-5, with D possibly TRBD1 on 5 matching bases. Germline V gives CDR1 GTSNPN, CDR2 SVGIG (reference sequence). Trimming removed 0 bases from V and 0 bases from J, with 14 bases in between. This CDR3 region has 16 residues. The CDR3 reads CAWSVGEQENQETQYF. The CDR3 nucleotides are TGTGCCTGGAGTGTAGGAGAACAGGAGAACCAAGAGACCCAGTACTTC.

This clonotype was counted between two and nine times. V usage is TRBV2 and J usage is TRBJ2-5, with D perhaps matching TRBD2 (6 bases). The J call may be mistaken, given a closer DNA end match to TRBJ2-7. Germline values: CDR1 SNHLY, CDR2 FYNNEI. The CDR3 loop spans 13 amino acids. The CDR3 protein is CASSLATSPEQYF. Here the CDR3 DNA reads TGTGCCAGCAGTCTAGCGACCTCGCCCGAGCAGTACTTC.

This chain uses TRBV18 with TRBJ2-6, with D tentatively TRBD2 (5 bases). Trimming took 6 bases from V and 0 from J, leaving 15 bases between them. This CDR3 has 17 amino acids. Germline V lookup: CDR1 KGHSH, CDR2 LQKENI. This chain's CDR3 is CASSRGMRDSGANVLTF. CDR3 in DNA: TGTGCCAGCTCTCGCGGCATGAGGGACTCTGGGGCCAACGTCCTGACTTTC.

The rearrangement links TRBV29-1 to TRBJ1-2, with unresolved D. Per the germline V gene, CDR1 is SQVTM and CDR2 is ANQGSEA. V gave up 4 bases and J gave up 2 bases, with 8 bases separating them. The length of the CDR3 is 12 residues. The CDR3 sequence is CSVVDGNYGYTF. The CDR3 nucleotides are TGCAGCGTTGTGGACGGCAACTATGGCTACACCTTC.